This is a list of T cell receptor beta chains from one sample in a study of blood T cell repertoires in COVID-19. TCRdb keeps only in-frame clones here, not all; method: immunoSEQ multiplex PCR. The top ten hold under 6.5% of the sample, which has some 71,000 clones, 90% seen once. The sequencing sample was made of peripheral blood. The receptor set was obtained from a woman aged 18-35 years with acute or convalescent COVID-19. CDR3s include the opening cysteine and the closing phenylalanine or tryptophan. A D gene is named only where the DNA matches it firmly.

CAWSKDRGSNQPQHF	TRBD1	TRBV30	TRBJ1-5
CASSFPTSGGTNEQFF	TRBD2	TRBV5-6	TRBJ2-1
CASSFPGQGVRDTQYF	TRBD1	TRBV28	TRBJ2-3
CASSPQGGGAVDTQYF	TRBD2	TRBV5-1	TRBJ2-3
CASSLEMAGNSPLHF	NA	TRBV11-2	TRBJ1-6
CASSPGTAMYGYTF	TRBD1	TRBV27	TRBJ1-2
CASSLGIGAGGPTDTQYF	TRBD2	TRBV7-8	TRBJ2-3
CASSPLQQGQNEKLFF	TRBD1	TRBV18	TRBJ1-4
CASSLLAGGYEQYF	TRBD2	TRBV11-2	TRBJ2-7
CATQRQTTDTQYF	NA	TRBV7-2	TRBJ2-3
CASSFDRAREDTQYF	TRBD1	TRBV5-1	TRBJ2-3
CASSLAGTSGLRKHF	TRBD2	TRBV7-7	TRBJ2-5
CASRPNRNTGELFF	NA	TRBV6-5	TRBJ2-2
CATSTNRETGELFF	NA	TRBV15	TRBJ2-2
CASSTTGGLDEKLFF	TRBD1	TRBV28	TRBJ1-4
CASSVGDSPSGANVLTF	TRBD1	TRBV9	TRBJ2-6
CASSLSSTGGRSNEKLFF	TRBD1	TRBV27	TRBJ1-4
CASSQPAGGAWNEQFF	TRBD2	TRBV4-1	TRBJ2-1
CASSYTDTGELFF	NA	TRBV6-5	TRBJ2-2
CASSVDVGGALLETQYF	NA	TRBV9	TRBJ2-5
CASSLVSGVVTGELFF	NA	TRBV11-2	TRBJ2-2
CASSEDFGDSNEKLFF	TRBD1	TRBV2	TRBJ1-4
CASSRGQGVYGYTF	TRBD1	TRBV23-1	TRBJ1-2
CASSLDRGRTEAFF	TRBD1	TRBV5-8	TRBJ1-1
CASSAVSGATDTQYF	TRBD2	TRBV9	TRBJ2-3
CAWSGRHPYEQYF	NA	TRBV30	TRBJ2-7
CASSLQGWEETQYF	TRBD1	TRBV9	TRBJ2-5
CASSQPTDGRMRDEQFF	NA	TRBV4-1	TRBJ2-1